This T cell receptor (beta chain) was identified during a study of blood T cell repertoires in COVID-19. The repertoire was sequenced with immunoSEQ multiplex PCR; TCRdb's copy has only in-frame clones and lacks some. The sample lists approximately 270,000 clones, roughly 90% seen once, with 2% to 2.5% in the top ten. The CDR3 covers 16 residues. V was trimmed by 0 bases and J by 2 bases, leaving 12 bases between them. In germline, CDR1 is LNHDA, CDR2 SQIVND (reference sequence). The sequence came from a man in his forties or fifties with acute or convalescent COVID-19. The sequencing input was peripheral blood. The V gene is TRBV19, the J gene TRBJ2-3; D perhaps matches TRBD2 (7 bases). CDR3 amino acids: CASSIERGGPTDTQYF. DNA of the CDR3: TGTGCCAGTAGTATAGAACGCGGGGGCCCCACAGATACGCAGTATTTT.